Described below is a single T cell receptor (beta chain) sequence and its context. This entry is derived from a study of identical twins. The CDR3 consists of 13 residues. Germline CDR1 is SQVTM and CDR2 is ANQGSEA. With 2 bases removed from V and 2 bases from J, the gap between germline ends came to 10 bases. TCRdb used MiXCR to reprocess the 5' RACE reads, holding one entry per CDR3 protein. The sample has 210,000 or so distinct CDR3 sequences, about a sixth seen once; the top ten hold around 40%. This same sample was also part of a study on T cells expressing NK-cell markers.

The rearrangement links TRBV29-1 to TRBJ2-7; D call uncertain. The receptor was derived from a woman younger than 35 in good health. The sample was CD8+ T cells sorted from blood. The CDR3 loop is CSVETKTPYEQYF. The DNA for the CDR3 is TGCAGCGTTGAAACTAAAACCCCCTACGAGCAGTACTTC.